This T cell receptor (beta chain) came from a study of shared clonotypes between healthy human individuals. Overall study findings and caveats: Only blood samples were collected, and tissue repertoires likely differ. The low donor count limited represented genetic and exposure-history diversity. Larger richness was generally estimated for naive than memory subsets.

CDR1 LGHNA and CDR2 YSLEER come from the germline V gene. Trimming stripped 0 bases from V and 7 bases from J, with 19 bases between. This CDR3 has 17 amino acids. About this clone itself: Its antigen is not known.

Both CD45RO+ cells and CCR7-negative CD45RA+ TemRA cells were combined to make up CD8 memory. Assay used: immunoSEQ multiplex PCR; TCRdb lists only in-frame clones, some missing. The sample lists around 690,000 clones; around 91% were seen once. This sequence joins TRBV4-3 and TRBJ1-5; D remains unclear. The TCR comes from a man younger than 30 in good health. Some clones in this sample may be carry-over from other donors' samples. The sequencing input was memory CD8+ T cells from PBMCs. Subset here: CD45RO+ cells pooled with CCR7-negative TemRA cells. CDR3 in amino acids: CASSQDREGRELQPQHF. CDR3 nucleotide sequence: TGCGCCAGCAGCCAAGATCGCGAAGGGAGGGAGCTCCAGCCCCAGCATTTT.